The next 14 T cell receptor beta chains were all read from a single sample in a study of Graves' ophthalmopathy and Graves' hyperthyroidism. Amplification from RNA transcripts yielded the TCR beta CDR3 regions. HTBI-primed first-round RT-PCR preceded second-round multiplex PCR. TCRdb passed the multiplex PCR reads through MiXCR, listing each CDR3 protein once. Of 650,000 to 800,000 distinct CDR3 sequences listed, about two fifths are singletons. Material: peripheral blood. These receptors all come from an adult man with Graves' ophthalmopathy.

Details on this clonotype: A read error may produce the germline difference seen at one junction end. V gene TRBV7-9 combines with J gene TRBJ1-5; D is unresolved. This CDR3 has 15 residues. Looked up from germline, CDR1 is SEHNR and CDR2 is FQNEAQ (reference sequence). The CDR3 region is CASILRETGDQPQHF. The CDR3 DNA sequence: TGTGCCAGCATCTTAAGGGAAACCGGGGATCAGCCCCAGCATTTT.

This chain uses TRBV6-6 with TRBJ2-7; 10 bases match TRBD1. The ends lost 1 base at V and 3 bases at J; junction bases unmatched: 6. The germline V gene encodes CDR1 MNHNY and CDR2 SVGAGI (reference sequence). CDR3 length: 16 amino acids. CDR3 region: CASSYFPRTGGYEQYF. For the CDR3, the DNA is TGTGCCAGCAGTTACTTCCCCCGGACAGGGGGCTACGAGCAGTACTTC.

Written as DNA, the CDR3 is TGTGCCAGCAGCTTAAGCGCGGGAGAGGGGGTTACGCAGTATTTT. Translating gives CASSLSAGEGVTQYF. V gene TRBV7-8 combines with J gene TRBJ2-3, with D possibly TRBD2 on 7 matching bases. The V gene lost 2 bases and the J gene lost 8 bases, with 17 bases spanning the gap. The CDR3 is made up of 15 amino acids. Germline CDR1 and CDR2: SGHVS and FQNEAQ.

This clonotype was recorded a few times. The V call is TRBV5-6, the J call TRBJ1-1, with D possibly TRBD1 on 6 matching bases. The CDR3 has 16 amino acids. The V gene's germline CDR1 is SGHDT and CDR2 YYEEEE. Between the trimmed V and J ends, which lost 4 bases and 1 base, there was a span of 17 bases. The CDR3, as DNA: TGTGCCAGCAGCCTCCTTAATCCGACAGGGAACACTGAAGCTTTCTTT. Its protein is CASSLLNPTGNTEAFF.

In nucleotides, the CDR3 is TGTGCCACCAGCAGCCGTGGACGGGTGGAGGAGGAGCTGTTTTTT. This sequence encodes CATSSRGRVEEELFF. The chain has TRBV15 and TRBJ2-2; the D gene is possibly TRBD2 (5 bases). The CDR3 consists of 15 residues. V lost 3 bases and J 10 bases, leaving 18 bases between the germline ends. Germline V gene data show CDR1 as LNHNV and CDR2 as YYDKDF (reference sequence).

Ten or more counts support this clonotype. The chain is built from TRBV5-8 and TRBJ2-7; D gene unclear. Germline CDR1 is SGHTS and CDR2 is YDEGEE. The CDR3 sequence is 13 residues long. V was pared by 2 bases and J by 7 bases, with 13 bases between. CDR3 in DNA: TGTGCCAGCAGCTTCGGCCTTACCGGGGAGCAGTACTTC. It translates to CASSFGLTGEQYF.

In this sample, this clonotype turned up a few times. The chain recombines TRBV12-3 or TRBV12-4 with TRBJ1-2; TRBD1 matches 7 bases. CDR3 size: 13 residues. The ends lost 7 bases at V and 2 bases at J; junction bases unmatched: 4. CDR3 sequence: CASTSDRNYGYTF. The DNA for the CDR3 is TGTGCCAGCACCTCGGACAGGAACTATGGCTACACCTTC.

The chain couples TRBV20-1 to TRBJ2-5; D unclear. V was pared by 1 base and J by 0 bases, with 6 bases between. Looked up from germline, CDR1 is DFQATT and CDR2 is SNEGSKA (reference sequence). The CDR3 sequence is 13 residues long. The CDR3 DNA sequence: TGCAGTGCTAGAGGGGCGAACCAAGAGACCCAGTACTTC. Amino acids: CSARGANQETQYF.

This clonotype appeared many times. The chain is built from TRBV29-1 and TRBJ2-5; 10 positions match TRBD2. Per germline, CDR1 SQVTM and CDR2 ANQGSEA. Losses at the gene ends were 6 bases for V and 5 bases for J; bases not matched to a gene: 9. There are 14 residues in the CDR3. The CDR3 nucleotides are TGCAGCGTCTGGTCTAGCGGGGGTAGGGAGACCCAGTACTTC. This sequence encodes CSVWSSGGRETQYF.

With respect to this clonotype: Germline and junction disagree at one end, which may indicate a read error. This chain joins TRBV7-3 and TRBJ2-6, with D perhaps given as TRBD1 or TRBD2 (5 bases each). Germline V gene lookup returns CDR1 SGHTA and CDR2 FQGTGA. This CDR3 has 14 amino acids. For the CDR3, the DNA is TGTGCCAGCAGCCCAAGAGGGGTGGCCTACGTCCTGACTTTC. Encoded protein: CASSPRGVAYVLTF.

This clonotype was detected only a few times. The J gene is TRBJ1-2, the V gene TRBV20-1; D is possibly TRBD1 (6 bases). The length of the CDR3 is 15 residues. V gave up 5 bases and J gave up 4 bases, with 20 bases separating them. The germline gives CDR1 DFQATT, CDR2 SNEGSKA (reference sequence). In DNA, the CDR3 is TGCAGTGCTCTCGACACAGGGTTGGGTGGCTATGGCTACACCTTC. Translated: CSALDTGLGGYGYTF.

This clonotype was counted ten times or more. The chain couples TRBV29-1 to TRBJ2-7; 14 nucleotides align to TRBD2. This CDR3 contains 14 residues. In germline, CDR1 is SQVTM, CDR2 ANQGSEA. V lost 7 bases, J lost 7 bases, and 9 bases stayed unmatched. The CDR3 here is CSARLAGGPEEQYF. CDR3 DNA: TGCAGCGCAAGACTAGCGGGAGGGCCTGAAGAGCAGTACTTC.

The count of this clonotype is one. The CDR3 carries no conserved terminal phenylalanine or tryptophan, so it likely arises from a read error. The DNA is left out, because the CDR3 cannot be placed on it with certainty; the CDR3 is given as TCRdb lists it. The chain has TRBV7-2 and TRBJ2-2; TRBD1 is the table's D call, not checked against the DNA. The CDR3 is 9 amino acids in total, end residues counted. CDR1 is SGHTA, CDR2 FQGNSA, per germline. The CDR3 reads CASRRDRGL.

This clonotype occurred many times. This chain joins TRBV7-9 and TRBJ2-7; either TRBD1 or TRBD2 may fit D (6 bases each). Germline V gives CDR1 SEHNR, CDR2 FQNEAQ (reference sequence). The CDR3 has 12 residues. The germline V and J ends were trimmed by 3 bases and 7 bases, with 10 bases remaining between them. CDR3 DNA sequence: TGTGCCAGCAGCTTCCTAGGGGGGGAGCAGTACTTC. This encodes CASSFLGGEQYF.